Shown below are 17 T cell receptor beta chains from a single sample sequenced in a study of CD8+CD57+ T cells in acquired aplastic anemia. Patients who underwent sequencing had shown CD8+CD57+ cell expansion by flow cytometry. The template for TCR beta VDJ and CDR3 sequence profiling was genomic DNA. TCRdb reanalysed the reads using MiXCR and keeps one entry per CDR3 protein. Of 200,000 to 300,000 distinct CDR3 sequences in the sample, roughly 82% were seen once. The sequenced sample was sorted CD4+, CD8+, or CD8+CD57+ T cells (not recorded which) from PBMCs. These receptors were obtained from a human donor with aplastic anemia.

V gene TRBV7-2 combines with J gene TRBJ2-3, with D perhaps being TRBD1 or TRBD2 (5 bases each). The germline V gene has CDR1 SGHTA and CDR2 FQGNSA. The CDR3 totals 14 residues. Trimming stripped 3 bases from V and 13 bases from J, with 20 bases between. The CDR3 DNA reads TGTGCCAGCAGCTTTCAGGGAAGCGGCGATACCGAGTATTTT. Its translation is CASSFQGSGDTEYF.

This sequence joins TRBV9 and TRBJ1-1; TRBD1 matches 7 bases. The CDR3 totals 14 residues. V gave up 3 bases and J gave up 14 bases; unmatched junction bases: 16. CDR1 is SGDLS and CDR2 is YYNGEE in the germline V gene. CDR3 sequence reads: CASSDSTGSETPFF. In DNA form, the CDR3 reads TGTGCCAGCAGCGACTCGACAGGGTCAGAGACCCCGTTCTTT. The full variable domain, its missing parts supplied by reference TRBV9 and TRBJ1-1, is DSGVTQTPKHLITATGQRVTLRCSPRSGDLSVYWYQQSLDQGLQFLIQYYNGEERAKGNILERFSAQQFPDLHSELNLSSLELGDSALYFCASSDSTGSETPFFGQGTRLTVV.

V gene TRBV7-9 combines with J gene TRBJ2-3; 9 bases fit TRBD2. The CDR3 has 14 residues. V shed 5 bases and J 10 bases; nucleotides not matched to a gene: 10. Germline CDR1 SEHNR, CDR2 FQNEAQ (reference sequence). The CDR3 sequence is CASSQAGGPGSQYF. The CDR3 nucleotides read TGTGCCAGCAGCCAAGCGGGAGGTCCCGGCTCGCAGTATTTT.

This clonotype was seen many times. The rearrangement links TRBV4-2 to TRBJ2-6; 7 positions match TRBD2. The CDR3 spans 16 residues. The ends lost 0 bases at V and 4 bases at J; junction bases unmatched: 3. CDR1 is LGHNA and CDR2 is YNFKEQ in the germline V gene. CDR3 region: CASSQEGGVGANVLTF. The CDR3 nucleotides are TGTGCCAGCAGCCAAGAGGGGGGGGTCGGGGCCAACGTCCTGACTTTC.

The genes are TRBV7-8 and TRBJ2-7; possible D gene TRBD1, 5 bases. V shed 4 bases and J shed 6 bases, with 22 bases lying between them. This CDR3 is built from 16 residues. Germline CDR1 SGHVS, CDR2 FQNEAQ. Written as DNA, the CDR3 is TGTGCCAGCAGCTCACCGTTACAGGCGAACCTGGCCGAGCAGTACGTC. Its protein is CASSSPLQANLAEQYV.

This chain joins TRBV7-2 and TRBJ2-1; D unresolved. Trimming shortened V by 2 bases and J by 13 bases, and 24 bases separated the two germline ends. This CDR3 is built from 16 residues. CDR1 SGHTA and CDR2 FQGNSA come from the germline V gene. DNA of the CDR3: TGTGCCAGCAGCTTACAGAGAGCACGGATACGCAGTGTTCAGTTCTTC. This translates into CASSLQRARIRSVQFF. Drawing the rest from reference TRBV7-2 and TRBJ2-1, the complete variable domain is GAGVSQSPSNKVTEKGKDVELRCDPISGHTALYWYRQSLGQGLEFLIYFQGNSAPDKSGLPSDRFSAERTGGSVSTLTIQRTQQEDSAVYLCASSLQRARIRSVQFFGPGTRLTVL.

The chain joins TRBV7-9 to TRBJ2-1; 7 bases align to TRBD1. After removal of 6 bases from V and 8 bases from J, the junction contained 13 bases not matched to a gene. The CDR3 extends over 15 amino acids. The germline V gene encodes CDR1 SEHNR and CDR2 FQNEAQ (reference sequence). CDR3 sequence (DNA): TGTGCCAGCAGGGCGGCCAGGGGGTCATACTATGAGCAGTTCTTC. It translates to CASRAARGSYYEQFF. Together with reference TRBV7-9 and TRBJ2-1, the CDR3 gives the full variable domain: DTGVSQNPRHKITKRGQNVTFRCDPISEHNRLYWYRQTLGQGPEFLTYFQNEAQLEKSRLLSDRFSAERPKGSFSTLEIQRTEQGDSAMYLCASRAARGSYYEQFFGPGTRLTVL.

In the case of this clonotype: It is likely a read error, because the conserved phenylalanine at the end of the CDR3 is missing. No DNA is shown, since the ends of the CDR3 on it are uncertain; the CDR3 is the one TCRdb lists. The chain employs TRBV7-6 and TRBJ2-1; the table's TRBD2 call for D was not verified on the DNA. Germline V gene data show CDR1 as SGHVS and CDR2 as FNYEAQ. The CDR3 sequence runs 13 residues, both termini included. CDR3 residues: CASSLASGSGELY.

The chain links TRBV5-4 to TRBJ2-2; 9 positions agree with TRBD2. Germline CDR1 and CDR2: SGHNT and YYREEE (reference sequence). V gave up 4 bases and J gave up 4 bases; unmatched junction bases: 11. This CDR3 comprises 17 residues. The CDR3 sequence is CASSLGRGGRGTGELFF. The CDR3 DNA reads as TGTGCCAGCAGCCTGGGCAGGGGCGGGAGGGGCACCGGGGAGCTGTTTTTT.

As regards this clonotype: The junction differs from germline at one of its ends, possibly a read error. The rearrangement joins TRBV19 to TRBJ1-4; no definite D call. The CDR3 has 17 amino acids. Germline V gene data show CDR1 as LNHDA and CDR2 as SQIVND (reference sequence). The CDR3 nucleotides are TGTGCCATTAGTATATCTTGCGGAGAACACATTAATGAAAAACTGTTTTTT. Amino acids: CAISISCGEHINEKLFF.

Of note for this clonotype: A read error may produce the germline difference seen at one junction end. The rearrangement uses TRBV9 and TRBJ2-7; D not resolved. The CDR3 is made up of 14 amino acids. Germline V gene sequence: CDR1 SGDLS, CDR2 YYNGEE. The CDR3 DNA reads TGTGCCAGCAGCGTGGGGTCGAGATCGGAAGAGCGTCACTTC. Translated: CASSVGSRSEERHF.

The rearrangement joins TRBV7-8 to TRBJ1-1, with 7 bases matching TRBD1. The CDR3 is 15 amino acids. Per germline, CDR1 SGHVS and CDR2 FQNEAQ. J gave up 12 bases and V 3 bases, and 16 bases lay outside the gene matches. CDR3 coding DNA: TGTGCCAGCAGCTTTCATCTGACAGGGAAAACCGTATCTTTCTTT. Its translation is CASSFHLTGKTVSFF.

The chain uses TRBV9 and TRBJ2-7; D is uncertain. This CDR3 comprises 15 residues. From germline, CDR1 is SGDLS and CDR2 YYNGEE. As DNA, the CDR3 is TGTGCCAGCAGCGTAGGGGTCTCAGGCTATTACGCGCAGTACGTC. Its translation is CASSVGVSGYYAQYV.

This sequence joins TRBV7-2 and TRBJ2-1; tentative D call: TRBD1 (5 bases). The CDR3 loop spans 16 amino acids. CDR1 SGHTA and CDR2 FQGNSA come from the germline V gene. Trimming stripped 1 base from V and 8 bases from J, with 18 bases between. The CDR3 is CASSLGGGTDTDEQFF. The CDR3 DNA reads as TGTGCCAGCAGCTTAGGGGGCGGAACCGATACGGATGAGCAGTTCTTC.

This clonotype came up a few times. The chain combines TRBV19 with TRBJ2-5; D is uncertain. This CDR3 region has 14 residues. Trimming left V 3 bases short and J 5 bases short, with 13 bases between. The V gene's germline CDR1 is LNHDA and CDR2 SQIVND (reference sequence). This CDR3 reads CASSMQMGTETQYF. The CDR3 DNA sequence: TGTGCCAGTAGTATGCAGATGGGAACGGAGACCCAGTACTTC.

The chain is built from TRBV7-9 and TRBJ1-5, with TRBD1 identical over 7 bases. V lost 4 bases and J lost 2; bases outside the gene matches: 2. The CDR3 runs to 14 residues. Germline V CDR1 and CDR2: SEHNR, FQNEAQ (reference sequence). In nucleotides, the CDR3 is TGTGCCAGCAGCTCGACAGGGCGCAATCAGCCCCAGCATTTT. This encodes CASSSTGRNQPQHF.

The table lists this clonotype with a few counts. V gene TRBV7-3 combines with J gene TRBJ2-2; no clear D gene. Germline lookup yields CDR1 SGHTA and CDR2 FQGTGA. Between the trimmed V and J ends, which lost 6 bases and 2 bases, there was a span of 4 bases. The CDR3 sequence is 12 residues long. DNA for the CDR3: TGTGCCAGCAGGGTTAACACCGGGGAGCTGTTTTTT. The encoded protein is CASRVNTGELFF. The full variable domain, rest sourced from reference TRBV7-3 and TRBJ2-2, is GAGVSQTPSNKVTEKGKYVELRCDPISGHTALYWYRQSLGQGPEFLIYFQGTGAADDSGLPNDRFFAVRPEGSVSTLKIQRTERGDSAVYLCASRVNTGELFFGEGSRLTVL.